The TCR beta chain under discussion was sequenced for a study of cytomegalovirus exposure and HLA in healthy donors. V lost 1 base to trimming and J lost 5 bases, with 8 bases between them. Per germline, CDR1 SGHTA and CDR2 FQGNSA. The CDR3 runs 14 residues. A multiplex PCR was run with 60 Vbeta primers and 13 Jbeta primers. Using immunoSEQ multiplex PCR, the repertoire was profiled, and TCRdb retains in-frame clones only, with some absent. The sample holds over 70,000 clones, 70% seen once. Material: PBMCs. This chain uses TRBV7-2 with TRBJ2-2, with D tentatively TRBD2 (5 bases). This clonotype was sampled from a woman aged 45-59 years in good health and CMV-seropositive. CDR3 sequence: CASSLGRGTGELFF. The CDR3 DNA reads as TGTGCCAGCAGCTTAGGACGCGGGACCGGGGAGCTGTTTTTT.